Detailed here is one T cell receptor beta chain. Its antigen is currently unknown. CDR1 is SGHNT, CDR2 YYREEE, per germline (reference sequence). With 0 bases clipped from V and 2 bases from J, the junction kept 5 bases outside the gene matches. The CDR3 runs 18 residues. The data were taken from a study of a mutant IDH1 vaccine in newly diagnosed glioma. Across the study: With temozolomide cycles, or 4-6 weeks after radiotherapy alone, vaccination was started. The sex distribution of treated patients was around 60% male and roughly 40% female, with a mean age of 40.4 years. Patients' prior therapy spanned radiotherapy, temozolomide, or both; most underwent both.

Overall study findings and caveats: Shifts in the top peripheral T cell clonotypes seemed unrelated to pseudoprogression.

The time point is: week 35, safety follow-up. The study gave 300 ug of mutant IDH1 20-mer peptide per vaccine dose, with topical imiquimod. Clones were read by immunoSEQ multiplex PCR, and TCRdb kept only the in-frame ones, dropping some. Of around 69,000 clones in the sample, around 84% are singletons; the top ten hold more than 1.5%. The clonotype originates from a man aged 25 to 45 with glioma. V gene TRBV5-4 combines with J gene TRBJ2-2; 12 bases match TRBD1. The sample here was PBMCs, taken from a glioma patient whose treatment included an IDH1 peptide vaccine. CDR3 DNA sequence: TGTGCCAGCAGCTTGGCTGGGACAGGGGGCAGTAACACCGGGGAGCTGTTTTTT. Protein: CASSLAGTGGSNTGELFF.